Below, one T cell receptor beta chain is given with its context. The antigen remains undetermined. V lost 0 bases to trimming and J lost 4 bases, with 12 bases between them. The CDR3 sequence is 15 residues long. Germline-derived CDR1 and CDR2 are MGHRA and YSYEKL. This entry is derived from a study of beta chain features in type 1 diabetes. Study-wide points: Type 1 diabetes patients had moderately but significantly shorter TCRB CDR3s in all four CD4+ subsets.

TCRB transcripts that were expressed got sequenced, as all of the isolated RNA had been reverse transcribed. Generated by immunoSEQ multiplex PCR, the TCRdb table keeps only in-frame clones and is missing some. The sample holds hundreds of thousands of clones; 13% are singletons and the top ten take 0.02% to 0.025%. Central memory, naive, regulatory and stem cell-like memory CD4+ cells were sorted by CD45RO/CCR7/CD25/CD127/CD95/CD27. The chain recombines TRBV4-1 with TRBJ1-2; D uncertain. This TCR derives from a man in his late teens or twenties with type 1 diabetes. Sequenced: naive CD4+ T cells from blood. CDR3 coding DNA: TGCGCCAGCAGCCAAGATCACCCGGCGGTCTATGGCTACACCTTC. Its translation: CASSQDHPAVYGYTF.